A selection of T cell receptor beta chains follows, all from one sample in a study of PD-1 blockade in classical Hodgkin lymphoma. Only in-frame clones appear in the TCRdb table, and some are missing; sequencing was by immunoSEQ multiplex PCR. This sample yields approximately 89,000 clones, of which over 80% are seen a single time; over 9% belongs to the top ten. This specimen was peripheral blood mononuclear cells (PBMCs), taken at baseline. The receptors originated from a human donor with classical Hodgkin lymphoma. CDR3s include the opening cysteine and the closing phenylalanine or tryptophan. The D gene is left open where the match is weak. Size is stated for part of the rows, as once, few or many counts, or as a class when the clone is expanded.

-	TRBV6-7	TRBJ2-7	-	TGTGCCAGCAGTTACTGTAGGGGCTACGGCTCCTACGAGCAGTACTTC	CASSYCRGYGSYEQYF
-	TRBV19	TRBJ1-2	-	TGTGCCAGTAGTGGGAGCAGGGCAGAAGACTATGGCTACACCTTC	CASSGSRAEDYGYTF
-	TRBV10-3	TRBJ2-2	-	TGTGCCATCAGTGAGTCTTGGCGGAACACCGGGGAGCTGTTTTTT	CAISESWRNTGELFF
-	TRBV5-5	TRBJ1-5	-	TGTGCCAGCAGCTTGGCGGCCAGCCGCAATCAGCCCCAGCATTTT	CASSLAASRNQPQHF
-	TRBV14	TRBJ1-2	-	TGTGCCAGCAGCTCGGACCCCTTCTATGGCTACACCTTC	CASSSDPFYGYTF
-	TRBV27	TRBJ1-1	-	TGTGCCAGCGCCTCTTTCAGGGGCACTGAAGCTTTCTTT	CASASFRGTEAFF
few	TRBV7-9	TRBJ2-2	-	TGTGCCAGCAGCCAATCGGGACGGACCGGGGAGCTGTTTTTT	CASSQSGRTGELFF
-	TRBV5-4	TRBJ2-7	-	TGTGCCAGCAGCAGCCAAGACAGGTCCTACGAGCAGTACTTC	CASSSQDRSYEQYF
-	TRBV5-4	TRBJ1-1	-	TGTGCCAGCAGCTTTCTTGCGGGGGCTGAAGCTTTCTTT	CASSFLAGAEAFF
-	TRBV15	TRBJ2-1	TRBD2	TGTGCCACCAGGATCTGGCGGGAGTATTCGGGTGAGCAGTTCTTC	CATRIWREYSGEQFF
-	TRBV10-3	TRBJ2-5	TRBD2	TGTGCCACCACTAGCGGGCTTGGGGAGACCCAGTACTTC	CATTSGLGETQYF
-	TRBV30	TRBJ2-2	TRBD1	TGTGCCTCAGGGGGCGGGTACACCGGGGAGCTGTTTTTT	CASGGGYTGELFF
-	TRBV6-5	TRBJ2-1	-	TGTGCCAGCAGTTACGCGGGGTCCTACAATGAGCAGTTCTTC	CASSYAGSYNEQFF
-	TRBV2	TRBJ2-7	TRBD2	TGTGCCAGCACTGCGCCGGGACTAGATGACGAGCAGTACTTC	CASTAPGLDDEQYF
-	TRBV10-3	TRBJ2-7	-	TGTGCCATCAGTGGGGGCTCCATGAGCTCCTACGAGCAGTACTTC	CAISGGSMSSYEQYF
-	TRBV5-1	TRBJ2-1	-	TGCGCCAGCAGCTTTATGGACATTCTTAACAATGAGCAGTTCTTC	CASSFMDILNNEQFF
-	TRBV27	TRBJ2-7	-	TGTGCCAGCAGTTTAATTCCACGACAGTCCTACGAGCAGTACTTC	CASSLIPRQSYEQYF
-	TRBV15	TRBJ2-1	TRBD2	TGTGCCACCAGCAGGCCGACTAGCGATGAGCAGTTCTTC	CATSRPTSDEQFF
-	TRBV18	TRBJ2-4	-	TGTGCCAGCTCACCGGGGGCGGGAATAGCCAAAAACATTCAGTACTTC	CASSPGAGIAKNIQYF
-	TRBV29-1	TRBJ2-7	-	TGCAGCGTTGAACCTCTCCGGGGGACCTACGAGCAGTACTTC	CSVEPLRGTYEQYF
few	TRBV5-4	TRBJ2-5	TRBD1	TGTGCCAGCAAAAGGGACAGGGGGCCGGAGACCCAGTACTTC	CASKRDRGPETQYF
-	TRBV30	TRBJ1-6	-	TGTGCCTGGAACCCGGTTGGGCAGCACCATTCACCCCTCCACTTT	CAWNPVGQHHSPLHF
-	TRBV30	TRBJ1-6	-	TGTGCCTGGAGTGGGCAGACAAATTCACCCCTCCACTTT	CAWSGQTNSPLHF
-	TRBV19	TRBJ1-3	-	TGTGCCAGTAGTATTAGCGGGACTGGAAACACCATATATTTT	CASSISGTGNTIYF
-	TRBV21-1	TRBJ1-1	-	TGTGCCAGTACCCCGTTTAAAGGGGATGGTTTCTTT	CASTPFKGDGFF
-	TRBV5-6	TRBJ2-2	-	TGTGCCAGCAGCTTGTCAGCGGGGGAGCTGTTTTTT	CASSLSAGELFF
-	TRBV5-4	TRBJ2-2	TRBD1	TGTGCCAGCAGCCCTCCGACAGGGTTCGCCACCGGGGAGCTGTTTTTT	CASSPPTGFATGELFF
-	TRBV19	TRBJ2-1	-	TGTGCCAGTAGTACGCGACAGCATCACAATGAGCAGTTCTTC	CASSTRQHHNEQFF
few	TRBV5-3	TRBJ1-4	-	TGTGCCAGAAGCTCTAAGGGGGAACTGTTTTTT	CARSSKGELFF
-	TRBV5-1	TRBJ2-2	-	TGCGCCAGCACCCCAAGGACGGCGAACACCGGGGAGCTGTTTTTT	CASTPRTANTGELFF
once	TRBV6-1	TRBJ2-7	-	TGTGCCAGCAGTGAAAGGCAAGGGAGTACCTACGAGCAGTACTTC	CASSERQGSTYEQYF
-	TRBV7-6	TRBJ2-1	TRBD1	TGTGCCAGCAGCCGCAGCCCGGGACAGGGACTCAATGAGCAGTTCTTC	CASSRSPGQGLNEQFF
-	TRBV6-1	TRBJ1-1	-	TGTGCCAGCAGTCCCAATCGCGAAACTGAAGCTTTCTTT	CASSPNRETEAFF